Listed below are T cell receptor beta chains from one sample, sequenced in a study of shared clonotypes between healthy human individuals. Using immunoSEQ multiplex PCR, the repertoire was profiled, and TCRdb retains in-frame clones only, with some absent. The sample carries 550,000 to 750,000 clones, around 95% recorded once. The sequencing sample was made of naive CD8+ T cells sorted from blood. The receptors originated from a woman between 25 and 40 years old in good health. Each CDR3 is given with its conserved first and last residue. The D gene is left open where the match is weak. A clone size is listed for some rows: how often the clone was seen (once, few, many), or a class if it is expanded.

clone_size: -; v_call: TRBV10-3; cdr3_length: 16; d_call: -; j_call: TRBJ2-7; cdr3_nt: TGTGCCATCAGTGGAACAGGGAACGGTTTGTCCTACGAGCAGTACTTC; cdr3_aa: CAISGTGNGLSYEQYF
clone_size: -; v_call: TRBV7-9; cdr3_length: 15; d_call: -; j_call: TRBJ2-3; cdr3_nt: TGTGCCAGCAGGGGGGGACTCCCGGGAACAGATACGCAGTATTTT; cdr3_aa: CASRGGLPGTDTQYF
clone_size: -; v_call: TRBV5-4; cdr3_length: 12; d_call: -; j_call: TRBJ2-7; cdr3_nt: TGTGCCAGCAGCGTGGGATTATACGAGCAGTACTTC; cdr3_aa: CASSVGLYEQYF
clone_size: -; v_call: TRBV28; cdr3_length: 15; d_call: TRBD1; j_call: TRBJ1-1; cdr3_nt: TGTGCCAGCAGTCTGTCGACAGGGTTGAACACTGAAGCTTTCTTT; cdr3_aa: CASSLSTGLNTEAFF
clone_size: -; v_call: TRBV28; cdr3_length: 18; d_call: TRBD1; j_call: TRBJ2-6; cdr3_nt: TGTGCCAGCAGTTTTCAGGACAGGGGGGTCTTTGGGGCCAACGTCCTGACTTTC; cdr3_aa: CASSFQDRGVFGANVLTF
clone_size: -; v_call: TRBV7-6; cdr3_length: 18; d_call: TRBD2; j_call: TRBJ2-2; cdr3_nt: TGTGCCAGCAGCTTACGGACTAGCGGGAGCTTGGACACCGGGGAGCTGTTTTTT; cdr3_aa: CASSLRTSGSLDTGELFF
clone_size: -; v_call: TRBV19; cdr3_length: 15; d_call: TRBD2; j_call: TRBJ2-7; cdr3_nt: TGTGCCAGTAGTCCCGGACTAGCGGGTTCCTACGAGCAGTACTTC; cdr3_aa: CASSPGLAGSYEQYF
clone_size: -; v_call: TRBV29-1; cdr3_length: 18; d_call: -; j_call: TRBJ2-1; cdr3_nt: TGCAGCGTTGAAGATCTTGTCGGGACACCCGGAAGTGTCGGTGAGCAGTTCTTC; cdr3_aa: CSVEDLVGTPGSVGEQFF
clone_size: -; v_call: TRBV6-5; cdr3_length: 16; d_call: TRBD2; j_call: TRBJ2-1; cdr3_nt: TGTGCCAGCAGTTCTCCGCCTAGCGGGAGTTACAATGAGCAGTTCTTC; cdr3_aa: CASSSPPSGSYNEQFF
clone_size: -; v_call: TRBV29-1; cdr3_length: 13; d_call: TRBD1; j_call: TRBJ1-1; cdr3_nt: TGCAGCGTTCGTGGGACAGAGAACACTGAAGCTTTCTTT; cdr3_aa: CSVRGTENTEAFF
clone_size: -; v_call: TRBV28; cdr3_length: 16; d_call: TRBD1; j_call: TRBJ2-2; cdr3_nt: TGTGCCAGCAGTGAAACCGGGACAGGTTATGTCGGGGAGCTGTTTTTT; cdr3_aa: CASSETGTGYVGELFF
clone_size: -; v_call: TRBV5-6; cdr3_length: 14; d_call: -; j_call: TRBJ1-2; cdr3_nt: TGTGCCAGCACCATGTCTGGGTTCGACTATGGCTACACCTTC; cdr3_aa: CASTMSGFDYGYTF
clone_size: -; v_call: TRBV28; cdr3_length: 15; d_call: -; j_call: TRBJ1-5; cdr3_nt: TGTGCCAGCAGTTTAGTCTTCACTAGCAATCAGCCCCAGCATTTT; cdr3_aa: CASSLVFTSNQPQHF
clone_size: -; v_call: TRBV20-1; cdr3_length: 11; d_call: -; j_call: TRBJ2-5; cdr3_nt: TGCAGTGCTGACATCCAAGAGACCCAGTACTTC; cdr3_aa: CSADIQETQYF
clone_size: -; v_call: TRBV11-2; cdr3_length: 15; d_call: TRBD2; j_call: TRBJ2-3; cdr3_nt: TGTGCCAGCAGCGGTAGCGGGAGTGGGGAAGATACGCAGTATTTT; cdr3_aa: CASSGSGSGEDTQYF
clone_size: -; v_call: TRBV5-6; cdr3_length: 15; d_call: TRBD1; j_call: TRBJ2-7; cdr3_nt: TGTGCCAGCAGCTTTGGGGTCAGGGGGTCCTACGAGCAGTACTTC; cdr3_aa: CASSFGVRGSYEQYF
clone_size: -; v_call: TRBV27; cdr3_length: 14; d_call: -; j_call: TRBJ1-1; cdr3_nt: TGTGCCAGCAGGCAAAGGGGGTCGGGCACTGAAGCTTTCTTT; cdr3_aa: CASRQRGSGTEAFF
clone_size: -; v_call: TRBV10-3; cdr3_length: 14; d_call: TRBD2; j_call: TRBJ2-7; cdr3_nt: TGTGCCATCAGTGAGCTCGGGGGGGAATACGAGCAGTACTTC; cdr3_aa: CAISELGGEYEQYF
clone_size: once; v_call: TRBV10-2; cdr3_length: 15; d_call: -; j_call: TRBJ1-4; cdr3_nt: TGCGCCAGCAGTTTTGCAGCTTCGACTAATGAAAAACTGTTTTTT; cdr3_aa: CASSFAASTNEKLFF
clone_size: -; v_call: TRBV27; cdr3_length: 13; d_call: -; j_call: TRBJ2-3; cdr3_nt: TGTGCCAGCTCACAGGAAGACACAGATACGCAGTATTTT; cdr3_aa: CASSQEDTDTQYF
clone_size: -; v_call: TRBV28; cdr3_length: 15; d_call: -; j_call: TRBJ2-3; cdr3_nt: TGTGCCAGCAATCCTAATGGGGGGGCCACAGATACGCAGTATTTT; cdr3_aa: CASNPNGGATDTQYF
clone_size: -; v_call: TRBV5-6; cdr3_length: 18; d_call: -; j_call: TRBJ1-1; cdr3_nt: TGTGCCAGCAGCTCAATACTGACAGACCCAATAGGGGACACTGAAGCTTTCTTT; cdr3_aa: CASSSILTDPIGDTEAFF
clone_size: -; v_call: TRBV9; cdr3_length: 13; d_call: TRBD1; j_call: TRBJ2-7; cdr3_nt: TGTGCCAGCAGCCTGGACAGGGTCTCCGAGCAGTACTTC; cdr3_aa: CASSLDRVSEQYF
clone_size: -; v_call: TRBV9; cdr3_length: 12; d_call: -; j_call: TRBJ2-1; cdr3_nt: TGTGCCAGCAGCCCCTGGACTAAAGAGCAGTTCTTC; cdr3_aa: CASSPWTKEQFF
clone_size: -; v_call: TRBV28; cdr3_length: 13; d_call: -; j_call: TRBJ2-7; cdr3_nt: TGTGCCAGCAGTTATTCCGGACGGGGCGAGCAGTACTTC; cdr3_aa: CASSYSGRGEQYF
clone_size: -; v_call: TRBV4-1; cdr3_length: 16; d_call: -; j_call: TRBJ2-7; cdr3_nt: TGCGCCAGCAGCCCAACCCGGACAGCACTTTCCTACGAGCAGTACTTC; cdr3_aa: CASSPTRTALSYEQYF
clone_size: few; v_call: TRBV9; cdr3_length: 14; d_call: -; j_call: TRBJ2-1; cdr3_nt: TGTGCCAGCAGCGTTCAACTATTAATCGATGAGCAGTTCTTC; cdr3_aa: CASSVQLLIDEQFF
clone_size: -; v_call: TRBV19; cdr3_length: 12; d_call: -; j_call: TRBJ2-1; cdr3_nt: TGTGCCAGTAGTATTGGTTACAATGAGCAGTTCTTC; cdr3_aa: CASSIGYNEQFF
clone_size: -; v_call: TRBV25-1; cdr3_length: 18; d_call: -; j_call: TRBJ2-7; cdr3_nt: TGTGCCAGCAGTGAAACCCCACCCGGAAAGGGTCCCCCCTACGAGCAGTACTTC; cdr3_aa: CASSETPPGKGPPYEQYF
clone_size: -; v_call: TRBV15; cdr3_length: 15; d_call: -; j_call: TRBJ2-7; cdr3_nt: TGTGCCACCAGCAGAGATAGGAGGGACTCCTACGAGCAGTACTTC; cdr3_aa: CATSRDRRDSYEQYF
clone_size: -; v_call: TRBV7-6; cdr3_length: 15; d_call: -; j_call: TRBJ2-6; cdr3_nt: TGTGCCAGCAGCTTAGATGGGGCTGGGGCCAACGTCCTGACTTTC; cdr3_aa: CASSLDGAGANVLTF
clone_size: -; v_call: TRBV19; cdr3_length: 12; d_call: -; j_call: TRBJ2-1; cdr3_nt: TGTGCCAGTAGAACCAGGGACCGGGAGCAGTTCTTC; cdr3_aa: CASRTRDREQFF
clone_size: -; v_call: TRBV27; cdr3_length: 16; d_call: -; j_call: TRBJ1-1; cdr3_nt: TGTGCCAGCAGTTCTGGGACACCAATTCTAGTCACTGAAGCTTTCTTT; cdr3_aa: CASSSGTPILVTEAFF
clone_size: -; v_call: TRBV9; cdr3_length: 14; d_call: -; j_call: TRBJ1-1; cdr3_nt: TGTGCCAGCAGCGTAGCTTGGGGGAACACTGAAGCTTTCTTT; cdr3_aa: CASSVAWGNTEAFF
clone_size: -; v_call: TRBV7-3; cdr3_length: 15; d_call: -; j_call: TRBJ2-1; cdr3_nt: TGTGCCAGCAGCCCCAAGTTGGGCTCCTACAATGAGCAGTTCTTC; cdr3_aa: CASSPKLGSYNEQFF
clone_size: -; v_call: TRBV6-6; cdr3_length: 13; d_call: -; j_call: TRBJ1-1; cdr3_nt: TGTGCCAGCACCCCCGTTGAGGGCACTGAAGCTTTCTTT; cdr3_aa: CASTPVEGTEAFF
clone_size: -; v_call: TRBV7-2; cdr3_length: 19; d_call: TRBD2; j_call: TRBJ2-1; cdr3_nt: TGTGCCAGCAGCGTAAGAGGACTAGCGGCCCCGTACTCCTACAATGAGCAGTTCTTC; cdr3_aa: CASSVRGLAAPYSYNEQFF
clone_size: -; v_call: TRBV6-1; cdr3_length: 12; d_call: TRBD1; j_call: TRBJ1-3; cdr3_nt: TGTGCCAGCTCCCAGGGGGTTGACACCATATATTTT; cdr3_aa: CASSQGVDTIYF
clone_size: -; v_call: TRBV13; cdr3_length: 14; d_call: TRBD2; j_call: TRBJ2-7; cdr3_nt: TGTGCCAGCAGCCTAGCCGGGAGGACCTACGAGCAGTACTTC; cdr3_aa: CASSLAGRTYEQYF
clone_size: once; v_call: TRBV28; cdr3_length: 15; d_call: -; j_call: TRBJ2-2; cdr3_nt: TGTGCCAGCAGGAACGACGGATTGGACGCCGGGGAGCTGTTTTTT; cdr3_aa: CASRNDGLDAGELFF
clone_size: -; v_call: TRBV18; cdr3_length: 15; d_call: -; j_call: TRBJ2-3; cdr3_nt: TGTGCCAGCTCACCCCCGACCACAGGGACAGATACGCAGTATTTT; cdr3_aa: CASSPPTTGTDTQYF
clone_size: -; v_call: TRBV7-9; cdr3_length: 16; d_call: TRBD2; j_call: TRBJ2-3; cdr3_nt: TGTGCCAGCAGTTTAGTGACTAGCCTACGGGTAGATACGCAGTATTTT; cdr3_aa: CASSLVTSLRVDTQYF
clone_size: -; v_call: TRBV7-9; cdr3_length: 16; d_call: -; j_call: TRBJ1-4; cdr3_nt: TGTGCCAGCAGCTCCATTGAGGGCTTAACTAATGAAAAACTGTTTTTT; cdr3_aa: CASSSIEGLTNEKLFF
clone_size: -; v_call: TRBV27; cdr3_length: 15; d_call: TRBD2; j_call: TRBJ2-7; cdr3_nt: TGTGCCAGCAGTTTCCCCGGGAGGGGAGACTACGAGCAGTACTTC; cdr3_aa: CASSFPGRGDYEQYF
clone_size: -; v_call: TRBV5-1; cdr3_length: 12; d_call: -; j_call: TRBJ2-7; cdr3_nt: TGCGCCAGCAGCTTTGGAGACTACGAGCAGTACTTC; cdr3_aa: CASSFGDYEQYF
clone_size: -; v_call: TRBV7-9; cdr3_length: 19; d_call: -; j_call: TRBJ2-5; cdr3_nt: TGTGCCAGCAGCTTAGTCCCTGCCGTAGCGGCCCCGCGGTGGGAGACCCAGTACTTC; cdr3_aa: CASSLVPAVAAPRWETQYF
clone_size: -; v_call: TRBV5-6; cdr3_length: 15; d_call: TRBD1; j_call: TRBJ2-5; cdr3_nt: TGTGCCAGCAGCTGGGACAGGGCTCCCCCCGAGACCCAGTACTTC; cdr3_aa: CASSWDRAPPETQYF